These 4 T cell receptor beta chains originate from one sample sequenced in a study of Graves' ophthalmopathy and Graves' hyperthyroidism. Amplified TCR beta CDR3 regions were obtained using RNA transcripts as template. The library came from an HTBI-primed first-round RT-PCR and a second-round multiplex PCR. TCRdb reprocessed the multiplex PCR reads via MiXCR and lists one record per CDR3 protein. Of around 1.1 million distinct CDR3 sequences listed, less than 45% are singletons. What was sequenced was peripheral blood or thyroid tissue (not recorded which). These receptors were obtained from an adult man with Graves' hyperthyroidism.

The chain is built from TRBV7-8 and TRBJ2-7; the D gene is possibly TRBD2 (7 bases). Germline CDR1 and CDR2: SGHVS and FQNEAQ. The CDR3 is made up of 14 amino acids. V lost 5 bases, J lost 8 bases, and 19 bases lay in between. CDR3 in amino acids: CASSPLLGGTQQYF. The CDR3 DNA is TGTGCCAGCAGCCCTCTCTTGGGGGGGACACAGCAGTACTTC.

The chain combines TRBV7-9 with TRBJ2-7; 10 positions match TRBD1. The germline V gene encodes CDR1 SEHNR and CDR2 FQNEAQ (reference sequence). After removal of 4 bases from V and 0 bases from J, the junction contained 9 bases not matched to a gene. The CDR3 has 17 amino acids. The CDR3 nucleotides are TGTGCCAGCAGCTGGGCCGGACAGGGGGGTCGCTCCTACGAGCAGTACTTC. Protein sequence: CASSWAGQGGRSYEQYF.

CDR3 sequence (DNA): TGCAGCGTCGAGCTGACACAGGGAAGGGAGACCCAGTACTTC. Amino acids: CSVELTQGRETQYF. The chain combines TRBV29-1 with TRBJ2-5; D is possibly TRBD1 (6 bases). This CDR3 contains 14 residues. Germline V gives CDR1 SQVTM, CDR2 ANQGSEA. V lost 6 bases to trimming and J lost 5 bases, with 19 bases between them.

This chain joins TRBV25-1 and TRBJ2-7; D gene ambiguous. This CDR3 is 14 amino acids long. CDR1 is MGHDK, CDR2 SYGVNS, per germline. With 2 bases removed from V and 0 bases from J, the gap between germline ends came to 8 bases. Written as DNA, the CDR3 is TGTGCCAGCAGTGAAGTGGATAGCTCCTACGAGCAGTACTTC. Protein sequence: CASSEVDSSYEQYF.